The 3 T cell receptor beta chains in this list originate from one sample, sequenced in a study of PD-L1 blockade in urothelial cancer. TCRdb's table, derived via immunoSEQ multiplex PCR, lists solely in-frame clones and lacks some. Here the sample spans about 95,000 clones, around 90% being singletons. Time point noted: pretreatment peripheral blood. Sequenced here: PBMCs, sampled around atezolizumab (anti-PD-L1) treatment. The receptor set was obtained from a man aged 55-75 years with urothelial cancer.

This chain joins TRBV5-1 and TRBJ2-3; D not resolved. The germline V gene has CDR1 SGHRS and CDR2 YFSETQ. The CDR3 runs 16 residues. V lost 0 bases, J lost 4 bases, and 15 bases lay in between. The CDR3 here is CASSLALGSPPDTQYF. CDR3 in DNA: TGCGCCAGCAGCTTGGCATTGGGCAGTCCGCCAGATACGCAGTATTTT. Drawing the rest from reference TRBV5-1 and TRBJ2-3, the complete variable domain is KAGVTQTPRYLIKTRGQQVTLSCSPISGHRSVSWYQQTPGQGLQFLFEYFSETQRNKGNFPGRFSGRQFSNSRSEMNVSTLELGDSALYLCASSLALGSPPDTQYFGPGTRLTVL.

The chain combines TRBV7-2 with TRBJ2-5, with TRBD2 as a possible D gene (6 bases). CDR3 size: 17 residues. V lost 0 bases and J 7 bases, leaving 21 bases between the germline ends. Germline V gives CDR1 SGHTA, CDR2 FQGNSA. The CDR3 coding sequence is TGTGCCAGCAGCTTAGCGCAGGGAGGATCCCCTCGGGGGACCCAGTACTTC. As protein: CASSLAQGGSPRGTQYF.

This clone has a single count. This rearrangement joins TRBV7-9 to TRBJ1-2; D possibly corresponds to TRBD1 (5 bases). Per germline, CDR1 SEHNR and CDR2 FQNEAQ (reference sequence). V was cut by 9 bases and J by 7 bases, with 18 bases left in between. There are 13 residues in the CDR3. For the CDR3, the DNA is TGTGCCAGGGCACCGCCCGGGGGTGGTGGCTACACCTTC. It is translated as CARAPPGGGGYTF.